Shown below are 21 T cell receptor beta chains from a single sample sequenced in a study of chemoradiotherapy in HPV16-positive cancers. The assay was immunoSEQ multiplex PCR, and TCRdb's table has in-frame clones only and misses some. The sample includes about 10,000 clones, more than 70% of them seen just once. The material sequenced was blood, taken from a patient who underwent chemoradiotherapy. All receptors come from a human donor with HPV-associated anogenital cancer.

The chain couples TRBV19 to TRBJ2-6, with D possibly being TRBD1 (5 bases). V was pared by 3 bases and J by 2 bases, with 14 bases between. This CDR3 comprises 17 residues. Germline CDR1 and CDR2: LNHDA and SQIVND (reference sequence). The CDR3 loop reads CASSMFRDLTGANVLTF. DNA for the CDR3: TGTGCCAGTAGTATGTTCAGGGATTTAACTGGGGCCAACGTCCTGACTTTC.

This clone was seen a handful of times. The rearrangement joins TRBV7-2 to TRBJ1-5; D remains unclear. V gave up 0 bases and J gave up 2 bases, with 8 bases separating them. CDR3 length: 15 amino acids. Germline V CDR1 and CDR2: SGHTA, FQGNSA. The CDR3 sequence: CASSLAFGGNQPQHF. The CDR3 nucleotides read TGTGCCAGCAGCTTAGCATTTGGGGGCAATCAGCCCCAGCATTTT.

This clone was counted once. The chain couples TRBV5-4 to TRBJ2-7; 8 positions match TRBD1. J lost 3 bases, V lost 4 bases, and 9 bases had no gene match. CDR3 size: 15 residues. The germline gives CDR1 SGHNT, CDR2 YYREEE (reference sequence). The CDR3 loop is CASSPGQGGLYEQYF. The DNA of the CDR3 is TGTGCCAGCAGCCCCGGACAGGGTGGCCTCTACGAGCAGTACTTC.

A single count supports this clone. V usage is TRBV5-1 and J usage is TRBJ2-7, with D possibly being TRBD1 or TRBD2 (5 bases each). CDR1 is SGHRS, CDR2 YFSETQ, per germline. The CDR3 sequence is 15 residues long. The germline V and J ends were trimmed by 0 bases and 6 bases, with 16 bases remaining between them. The CDR3 sequence: CASSLEGTTGSEQYF. The CDR3 DNA follows: TGCGCCAGCAGCTTGGAAGGGACCACCGGTAGCGAGCAGTACTTC.

The chain combines TRBV30 with TRBJ2-7; the D is unclear. The CDR3 totals 13 residues. Trimming stripped 2 bases from V and 12 bases from J, with 20 bases between. The germline CDR1 and CDR2 sequences are GTSNPN and SVGIG (reference sequence). The CDR3: CAWSTGRLDTVYF. CDR3 nucleotide sequence: TGTGCCTGGAGTACTGGCCGCCTAGATACAGTGTACTTC.

The CDR3 loop reads CASSKEQGVPYEQYF. The CDR3 nucleotides are TGTGCCAGCTCAAAAGAGCAGGGGGTCCCCTACGAGCAGTACTTC. The chain is built from TRBV18 and TRBJ2-7; 7 bases are a match to TRBD1. With 5 bases clipped from V and 2 bases from J, the junction kept 9 bases outside the gene matches. The CDR3 consists of 15 residues. Germline CDR1 KGHSH, CDR2 LQKENI.

This clone was observed a few times. The chain carries TRBV7-6 and TRBJ2-3; TRBD1 aligns across 8 bases. V was clipped by 10 bases and J by 4 bases; unmatched bases: 16. This CDR3 has 16 residues. Germline CDR1 SGHVS, CDR2 FNYEAQ. The chain's CDR3 is CATTRGAEGQADTQYF. CDR3 DNA: TGTGCCACCACAAGGGGGGCCGAGGGACAGGCAGATACGCAGTATTTT.

The chain recombines TRBV5-1 with TRBJ2-7; D gene unclear. There are 13 residues in the CDR3. The germline gives CDR1 SGHRS, CDR2 YFSETQ. The V end was cut by 3 bases, the J end by 1 base, with 8 bases between. CDR3 in amino acids: CASSSSSSYEQYF. CDR3 nucleotide sequence: TGCGCCAGCAGCTCGTCCAGTTCCTACGAGCAGTACTTC. The whole variable domain, filled in from reference TRBV5-1 and TRBJ2-7, reads KAGVTQTPRYLIKTRGQQVTLSCSPISGHRSVSWYQQTPGQGLQFLFEYFSETQRNKGNFPGRFSGRQFSNSRSEMNVSTLELGDSALYLCASSSSSSYEQYFGPGTRLTVT.

This sequence joins TRBV2 and TRBJ1-6; perhaps TRBD1 as D (5 bases). The CDR3 has 15 residues. Trimming left V 0 bases short and J 5 bases short, with 8 bases between. Germline V lookup: CDR1 SNHLY, CDR2 FYNNEI. CDR3 loop: CASSEAGADNSPLHF. CDR3 in DNA: TGTGCCAGCAGTGAAGCAGGGGCTGATAATTCACCCCTCCACTTT.

The rearrangement links TRBV2 to TRBJ2-7, with 11 bases identical to TRBD2. CDR1 is SNHLY and CDR2 is FYNNEI in the germline V gene. This CDR3 comprises 16 residues. The junction had 8 bases not matched to a gene; V was cut back by 4 bases and J by 3 bases. This chain's CDR3 is CASSVIAGGPNYEQYF. CDR3 in DNA: TGTGCCAGCAGTGTAATAGCGGGGGGGCCCAACTACGAGCAGTACTTC.

The V and J genes are TRBV7-3 and TRBJ2-5, with unresolved D. The germline CDR1 and CDR2 sequences are SGHTA and FQGTGA. This CDR3 is 13 amino acids long. The V end lost 5 bases, the J end lost 1 base, and 8 bases lay between the germline ends. The chain's CDR3 is CASSRGPQETQYF. CDR3 in DNA: TGTGCCAGCAGCCGAGGACCCCAAGAGACCCAGTACTTC.

This rearrangement joins TRBV5-6 to TRBJ2-5; D is perhaps TRBD1 (5 bases). CDR1 is SGHDT, CDR2 YYEEEE, per germline. The CDR3 covers 13 residues. The V end was cut by 4 bases, the J end by 5 bases, with 12 bases between. Here the CDR3 reads CASSVRVGETQYF. CDR3 in DNA: TGTGCCAGCAGCGTCAGGGTTGGGGAGACCCAGTACTTC.

V usage is TRBV7-2 and J usage is TRBJ2-7; TRBD2 is a possible D gene (5 bases). There are 14 residues in the CDR3. The V end was cut by 4 bases, the J end by 3 bases, with 13 bases between. Germline V lookup: CDR1 SGHTA, CDR2 FQGNSA. This CDR3 reads CASSSSRALYEQYF. The CDR3 DNA reads as TGTGCCAGCAGCTCTTCGCGGGCCCTCTACGAGCAGTACTTC.

The chain combines TRBV4-2 with TRBJ2-3; 14 positions agree with TRBD2. V trimming: 1 base; J trimming: 1 base; junction bases outside the gene matches: 4. CDR1 is LGHNA and CDR2 is YNFKEQ in the germline V gene. This CDR3 is built from 18 residues. DNA for the CDR3: TGTGCCAGCAGCCAAGCGACTAGCGGGGGGGCCGGCACAGATACGCAGTATTTT. Translating it yields CASSQATSGGAGTDTQYF.

This chain joins TRBV5-6 and TRBJ2-7; D is possibly TRBD2 (6 bases). Germline V gene data show CDR1 as SGHDT and CDR2 as YYEEEE. The CDR3 contains 13 residues. Trimming left V 4 bases short and J 4 bases short, with 12 bases between. CDR3 sequence: CASSALGRYEQYF. In nucleotides, the CDR3 is TGTGCCAGCAGCGCCCTCGGGAGATACGAGCAGTACTTC.

The rearrangement joins TRBV7-2 to TRBJ1-1; tentative D call: TRBD1 (6 bases). Per the germline V gene, CDR1 is SGHTA and CDR2 is FQGNSA. This CDR3 region has 12 residues. V lost 2 bases, J lost 7 bases, and 8 bases lay in between. In nucleotides, the CDR3 is TGTGCCAGCAGCTTACGGGACATTGAAGCTTTCTTT. Amino acids: CASSLRDIEAFF.

V and J are TRBV13 and TRBJ1-2; 7 nucleotides match TRBD1. CDR3 length equals 14 residues. Germline assignment: CDR1 PRHDT and CDR2 FYEKMQ (reference sequence). J gave up 1 base and V 4 bases, and 3 bases lay outside the gene matches. This CDR3 is CASSSRQGNYGYTF. CDR3 DNA sequence: TGTGCCAGCAGCTCTCGACAGGGTAACTATGGCTACACCTTC. Looking up the rest from reference TRBV13 and TRBJ1-2 gives the full variable domain: AAGVIQSPRHLIKEKRETATLKCYPIPRHDTVYWYQQGPGQDPQFLISFYEKMQSDKGSIPDRFSAQQFSDYHSELNMSSLELGDSALYFCASSSRQGNYGYTFGSGTRLTVV.

CDR3 region: CAISVDRAGANVLTF. Here the CDR3 DNA reads TGTGCCATCAGTGTTGACAGGGCTGGGGCCAACGTCCTGACTTTC. This chain uses TRBV10-3 with TRBJ2-6; the match to TRBD1 covers 7 bases. J lost 2 bases, V lost 4 bases, and 2 bases had no gene match. The length of the CDR3 is 15 residues. Germline loops: CDR1 ENHRY, CDR2 SYGVKD.

This sequence joins TRBV5-4 and TRBJ2-5; D remains unclear. V lost 3 bases, J lost 2 bases, and 17 bases lay in between. Germline CDR1 SGHNT, CDR2 YYREEE (reference sequence). The CDR3 totals 16 residues. The CDR3 nucleotides are TGTGCCAGCAGCTCCCGACTCCTTCCAGTTCAAGAGACCCAGTACTTC. This codes for CASSSRLLPVQETQYF.

CDR3 residues: CASSEDRGNQPQHF. In DNA form, the CDR3 reads TGTGCCAGCAGTGAGGACAGGGGAAATCAGCCCCAGCATTTT. V is TRBV6-6 and J is TRBJ1-5, with 9 bases matching TRBD1. Losses at the gene ends were 5 bases for V and 4 bases for J; bases not matched to a gene: 3. The germline V gene has CDR1 MNHNY and CDR2 SVGAGI (reference sequence). The CDR3 consists of 14 residues.

The gene calls are TRBV2 and TRBJ1-5; D remains ambiguous. CDR3 length: 15 amino acids. Germline values: CDR1 SNHLY, CDR2 FYNNEI. Trimming removed 2 bases from V and 0 bases from J, with 8 bases in between. The CDR3 bases are TGTGCCAGCAGTGAAAGGGCCGTTAGCAATCAGCCCCAGCATTTT. Residues: CASSERAVSNQPQHF.